This T cell receptor beta chain was observed in a study of CD8 T cells in ankylosing spondylitis (TCRdb year 2017). Looking at the study overall: To find TCR variants linked to disease, the study profiled T cell receptor beta repertoires in ankylosing spondylitis patients and healthy donors. In total, the full study cohort was made up of roughly 110 healthy donors and 25 or so ankylosing spondylitis patients. Peripheral blood was sampled, and synovial fluid was additionally collected from ankylosing spondylitis patients.

Germline trimming amounts to 4 bases on V and 8 bases on J, with 8 as the count of junction bases outside the gene matches. Taken from cysteine to phenylalanine, the CDR3 has 14 residues. CDR3 DNA is the only sequence kept; it has 42 bases, read in frame from the first base. The germline V gene (reference sequence) yields SEHNR for CDR1 and FQNEAQ for CDR2. The study at large found these results: The disease-linked clones were reported as significantly enriched in matched synovial fluid samples from ankylosing spondylitis patients. Blood from ankylosing spondylitis patients appeared to be characterized by a TCR beta motif composed of roughly 8 highly homologous amino acid variants. In peripheral blood, the disease-linked clones were found at relatively low frequencies and had a CD8+ phenotype. Some of the motif variants had been reported before in the synovial fluid and blood of reactive arthritis patients, a finding that suggests common disease-initiation mechanisms.

Comment on this clonotype: This clone's antigen is unknown. Qualities for individual bases were not recorded, and no much larger clone is one base off.

The sequencer listed for this sample is Illumina HiSeq 2500. Quantitative 5'-RACE with molecular barcodes was used to prepare TCR beta libraries. Under the source paper's analysis protocol: To identify disease-linked TCR variants, a new computational method was used, one built on a probabilistic model of VDJ rearrangement. Using fastp at Q25 and MiXCR, TCRdb reprocessed the public reads and kept productive beta chains. When rows share a CDR3 protein, they turn into one entry using the most common DNA and genes. What appears here as the V and J calls and clone size reflects TCRdb's work, not the paper's. This sample gives about 260,000 distinct CDR3 sequences in total; 20% of them show up just once. The top ten constitute around 8% of the sample.

The sample taken for sequencing was blood, either unsorted or a sorted T cell fraction (not recorded which). This receptor was identified in a male donor with ankylosing spondylitis or in good health (not recorded which). Recombination connected TRBV7-9 to TRBJ1-2; 9 central bases correspond to TRBD1. The base sequence is TGTGCCAGCAGCTCACGACAGGGGGGTGGAGGCTACACCTTC. The encoded protein is CASSSRQGGGGYTF.